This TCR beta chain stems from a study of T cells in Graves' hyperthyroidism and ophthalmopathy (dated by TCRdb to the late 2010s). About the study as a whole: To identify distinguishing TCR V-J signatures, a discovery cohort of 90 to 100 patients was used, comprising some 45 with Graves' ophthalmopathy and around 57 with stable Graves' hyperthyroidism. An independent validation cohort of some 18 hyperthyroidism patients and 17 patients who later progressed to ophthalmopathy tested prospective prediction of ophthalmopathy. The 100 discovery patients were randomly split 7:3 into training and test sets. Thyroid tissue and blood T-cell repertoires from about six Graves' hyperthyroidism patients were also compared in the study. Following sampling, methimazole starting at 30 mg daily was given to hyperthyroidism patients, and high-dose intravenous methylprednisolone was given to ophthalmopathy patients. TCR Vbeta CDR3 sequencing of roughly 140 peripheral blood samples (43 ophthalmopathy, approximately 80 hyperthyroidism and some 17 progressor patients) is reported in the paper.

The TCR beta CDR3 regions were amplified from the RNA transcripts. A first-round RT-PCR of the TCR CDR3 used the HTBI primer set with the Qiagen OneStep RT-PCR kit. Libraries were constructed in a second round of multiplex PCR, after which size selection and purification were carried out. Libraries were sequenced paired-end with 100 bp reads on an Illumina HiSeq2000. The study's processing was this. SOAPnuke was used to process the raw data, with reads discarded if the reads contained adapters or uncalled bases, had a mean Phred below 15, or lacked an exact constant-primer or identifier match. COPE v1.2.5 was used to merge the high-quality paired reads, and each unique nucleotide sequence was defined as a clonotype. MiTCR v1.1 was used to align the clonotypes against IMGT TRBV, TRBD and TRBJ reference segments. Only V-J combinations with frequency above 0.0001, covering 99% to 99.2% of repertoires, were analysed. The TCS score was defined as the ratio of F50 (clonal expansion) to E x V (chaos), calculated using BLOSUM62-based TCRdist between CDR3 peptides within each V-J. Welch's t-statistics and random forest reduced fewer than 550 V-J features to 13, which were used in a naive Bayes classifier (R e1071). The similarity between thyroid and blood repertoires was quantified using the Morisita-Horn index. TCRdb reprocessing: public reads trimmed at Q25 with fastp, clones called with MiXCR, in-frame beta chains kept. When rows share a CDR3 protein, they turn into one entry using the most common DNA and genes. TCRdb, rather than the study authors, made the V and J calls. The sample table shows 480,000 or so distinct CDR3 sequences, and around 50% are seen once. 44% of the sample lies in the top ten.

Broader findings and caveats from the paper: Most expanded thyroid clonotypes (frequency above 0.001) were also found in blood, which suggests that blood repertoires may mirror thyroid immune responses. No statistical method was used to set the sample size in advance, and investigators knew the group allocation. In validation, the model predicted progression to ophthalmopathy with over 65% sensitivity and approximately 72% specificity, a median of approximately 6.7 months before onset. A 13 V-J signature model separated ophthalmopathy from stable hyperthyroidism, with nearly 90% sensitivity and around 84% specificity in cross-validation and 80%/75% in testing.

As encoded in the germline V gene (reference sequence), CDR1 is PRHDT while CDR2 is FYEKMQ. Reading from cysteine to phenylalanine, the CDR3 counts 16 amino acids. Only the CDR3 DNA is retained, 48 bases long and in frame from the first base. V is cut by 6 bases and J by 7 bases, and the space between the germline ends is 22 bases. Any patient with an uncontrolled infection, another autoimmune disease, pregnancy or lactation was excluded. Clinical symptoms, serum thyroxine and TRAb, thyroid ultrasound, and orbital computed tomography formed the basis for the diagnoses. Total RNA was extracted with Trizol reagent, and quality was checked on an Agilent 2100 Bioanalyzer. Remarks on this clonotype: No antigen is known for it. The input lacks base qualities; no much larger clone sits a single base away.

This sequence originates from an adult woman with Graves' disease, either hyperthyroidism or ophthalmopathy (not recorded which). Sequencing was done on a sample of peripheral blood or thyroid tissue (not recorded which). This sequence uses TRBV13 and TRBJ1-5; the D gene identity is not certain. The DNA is TGTGCCAGCAGTCTAGAACATAGGAGATACGAGCAGCCCCAGCATTTT. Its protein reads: CASSLEHRRYEQPQHF.